Below, 9 T cell receptor beta chains from the same sample are listed, as sequenced in a study of cytomegalovirus exposure and HLA in healthy donors (dated by TCRdb to the late 2010s). Libraries came from the immunoSEQ multiplex PCR assay. For the multiplex PCR, a mixture combining 60 forward primers for TCR Vbeta segments and 13 reverse primers for TCR Jbeta segments was used. Held by TCRdb, this immuneACCESS table contains in-frame sequences only and omits some clones. Under half of the omission traces to an unresolved V gene where checked; the cause of the rest is unknown. The record for this sample contains tens of thousands of clones. 25% to 30% of the sample lies in the top ten. What was sequenced was PBMCs. The origin of the receptors is a man aged 40-55 years in good health and CMV-seropositive.

This chain links TRBV30 with TRBJ2-7, with D perhaps TRBD1 (6 bases). The CDR3 has 12 amino acids. The germline gives CDR1 GTSNPN, CDR2 SVGIG (reference sequence). Trimming took off 3 bases at V and 6 bases at J, with 12 bases between the two ends. The CDR3 DNA reads TGTGCCTGGAGGACAGGATCGGGCGAGCAGTACTTC. Protein product: CAWRTGSGEQYF.

This clone is identified as medium-sized from frequency. The chain links TRBV19 to TRBJ2-3; TRBD1 aligns across 10 bases. CDR1 and CDR2 (germline): LNHDA, SQIVND (reference sequence). The CDR3 length is 14 residues. The ends lost 8 bases at V and 4 bases at J; junction bases unmatched: 6. The CDR3 coding sequence is TGTGCCAGTGCCCGACAGGGGGCAGCAGATACGCAGTATTTT. Encoded protein: CASARQGAADTQYF.

The J gene is TRBJ2-3, the V gene TRBV4-3; 13 bases are a match to TRBD2. CDR1 and CDR2 from the germline V gene are LGHNA and YSLEER. V lost 4 bases to trimming and J lost 2 bases; unmatched junction nucleotides: 3. There are 16 residues in the CDR3. The CDR3 bases are TGCGCCAGCAGCCCGGGACTAGCGGGGTTCACAGATACGCAGTATTTT. This translates into CASSPGLAGFTDTQYF.

The chain is built from TRBV5-1 and TRBJ1-1; tentative D call: TRBD1 (5 bases). With 2 bases removed from V and 4 bases from J, the gap between germline ends came to 9 bases. The germline CDR1 and CDR2 sequences are SGHRS and YFSETQ. The CDR3 covers 13 residues. The CDR3 loop reads CASSFGGGTEAFF. The CDR3 DNA is TGCGCCAGCAGCTTCGGGGGGGGCACTGAAGCTTTCTTT.

V gene TRBV2 combines with J gene TRBJ1-3, with 7 nucleotides matching TRBD1. Trimming removed 9 bases from V and 0 bases from J; junction bases left unmatched: 5. The CDR3 loop spans 14 amino acids. In germline, CDR1 is SNHLY, CDR2 FYNNEI. CDR3 nucleotides: TGTGCCAGAAACAGGGGAGACTCTGGAAACACCATATATTTT. Translation gives CARNRGDSGNTIYF.

V and J are TRBV29-1 and TRBJ1-2; tentative D call: TRBD1 (6 bases). Trimming pared 5 bases from V and 0 bases from J, leaving 13 bases between. The CDR3 length is 14 residues. Germline V gene sequence: CDR1 SQVTM, CDR2 ANQGSEA. CDR3: CSVLTGHPNYGYTF. CDR3 bases: TGCAGCGTTCTGACAGGACATCCTAACTATGGCTACACCTTC.

The genes are TRBV9 and TRBJ2-5, with 9 bases matching TRBD2. This CDR3 has 18 amino acids. V lost 0 bases to trimming and J lost 5 bases; unmatched junction nucleotides: 14. The germline V gene encodes CDR1 SGDLS and CDR2 YYNGEE. The CDR3 sequence is CASSVGGGGLALAETQYF. CDR3 DNA sequence: TGTGCCAGCAGCGTAGGGGGTGGGGGACTAGCCTTAGCGGAGACCCAGTACTTC.

DNA of the CDR3: TGTGCCAGCAGCGCCCCGACTAGCGGGGGGAGCACAGATACGCAGTATTTT. It yields the protein CASSAPTSGGSTDTQYF. V is TRBV9 and J is TRBJ2-3, with 13 bases lining up with TRBD2. The ends lost 3 bases at V and 0 bases at J; junction bases unmatched: 4. This CDR3 has 17 amino acids. Germline CDR1 reads SGDLS; CDR2 reads YYNGEE.

The gene calls are TRBV5-8 and TRBJ2-1, with a weak D call TRBD2 (6 bases). The germline V gene has CDR1 SGHTS and CDR2 YDEGEE. Trimming took off 4 bases at V and 8 bases at J, with 19 bases between the two ends. This CDR3 contains 15 residues. Here the CDR3 DNA reads TGTGCCAGCAGCCCGGCGGTTAGCGGTTACTATGAGCAGTTCTTC. Translation gives CASSPAVSGYYEQFF.